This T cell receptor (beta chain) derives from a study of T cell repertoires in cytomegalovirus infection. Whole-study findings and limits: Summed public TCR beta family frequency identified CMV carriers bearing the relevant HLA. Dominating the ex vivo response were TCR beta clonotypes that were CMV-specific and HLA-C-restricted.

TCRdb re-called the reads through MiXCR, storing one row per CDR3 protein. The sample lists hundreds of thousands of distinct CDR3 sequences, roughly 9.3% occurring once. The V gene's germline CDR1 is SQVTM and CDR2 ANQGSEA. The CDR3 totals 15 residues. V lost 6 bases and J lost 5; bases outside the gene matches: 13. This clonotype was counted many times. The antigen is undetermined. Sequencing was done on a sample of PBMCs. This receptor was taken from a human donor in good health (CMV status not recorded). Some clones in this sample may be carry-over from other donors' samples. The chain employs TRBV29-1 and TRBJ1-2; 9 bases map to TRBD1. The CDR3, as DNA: TGCAGCGTCGCCTCACAGGGGGCAACAAGTTATGGCTACACCTTC. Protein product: CSVASQGATSYGYTF.